Presented here are 9 T cell receptor beta chains from one specimen sequenced in a study of blood T cell repertoires in COVID-19. Data came from immunoSEQ multiplex PCR; TCRdb stores just in-frame clones and leaves some out. This sample carries roughly 150,000 clones, under 90% of them seen once, and the ten largest clones take around 2.1%. The sample taken for sequencing was peripheral blood. The receptor set was obtained from a woman over 75 with acute or convalescent COVID-19.

This clone occurred many times. The CDR3 reads CASRPGQISNQPQHF. The CDR3 bases are TGTGCCAGCAGGCCGGGACAGATAAGCAATCAGCCCCAGCATTTT. V usage is TRBV27 and J usage is TRBJ1-5; 7 bases agree with TRBD1. Losses at the gene ends were 6 bases for V and 1 base for J; bases not matched to a gene: 6. Germline CDR1 and CDR2: MNHEY and SMNVEV (reference sequence). The CDR3 extends over 15 amino acids.

The chain combines TRBV2 with TRBJ2-5, with 8 positions matching TRBD2. Germline CDR1 SNHLY, CDR2 FYNNEI. The CDR3 covers 18 residues. V shed 7 bases and J 0 bases; nucleotides not matched to a gene: 16. CDR3 bases: TGTGCCAGCACCCCAGCGGGGGCCGTCGCAGGGTACCAAGAGACCCAGTACTTC. This sequence encodes CASTPAGAVAGYQETQYF.

The CDR3 loop reads CASSQGATTYEQYF. DNA of the CDR3: TGTGCCAGCAGCCAAGGAGCCACTACCTACGAGCAGTACTTC. The chain employs TRBV3-1 (or the pseudogene TRBV3-2) and TRBJ2-7; D not resolved. V lost 1 base and J lost 2, with 9 bases in between. The germline gives CDR1 LGHDT, CDR2 YNNKEL (reference sequence). The CDR3 contains 14 residues.

The rearrangement links TRBV19 to TRBJ2-3; D perhaps matches TRBD2 (5 bases). V dropped 6 bases and J dropped 5 bases, with 18 bases sitting between them. The CDR3 is 15 amino acids. Germline CDR1 reads LNHDA; CDR2 reads SQIVND (reference sequence). Here the CDR3 DNA reads TGTGCCAGTAGCCTACTCGGGCAACGGGGAGATACGCAGTATTTT. Translating gives CASSLLGQRGDTQYF.

The chain uses TRBV27 and TRBJ1-5; D remains unclear. The V and J ends lost 0 bases and 5 bases respectively, with 14 bases between them. The germline gives CDR1 MNHEY, CDR2 SMNVEV (reference sequence). The CDR3 contains 16 residues. CDR3 DNA: TGTGCCAGCAGTTTATCGGCTGGGCGCGTACATCAGCCCCAGCATTTT. It encodes CASSLSAGRVHQPQHF.

V is TRBV27 and J is TRBJ1-4; no reliable D call. CDR1 is MNHEY, CDR2 SMNVEV, per germline (reference sequence). The CDR3 totals 13 residues. V was trimmed by 6 bases and J by 5 bases, leaving 10 bases between them. DNA of the CDR3: TGTGCCAGCAGGGCAATCGGGAATGAAAAACTGTTTTTT. It translates to CASRAIGNEKLFF.

The V gene is TRBV28, the J gene TRBJ1-1; TRBD1 matches at 8 bases. Per the germline V gene, CDR1 is MDHEN and CDR2 is SYDVKM. The J segment lost 4 bases and the V segment lost 2 bases, leaving 3 bases of the junction unmatched. The CDR3 spans 14 residues. CDR3 nucleotides: TGTGCCAGCAGTTTACCCAGGGGGCCCACTGAAGCTTTCTTT. This codes for CASSLPRGPTEAFF.

The CDR3 nucleotides read TGTGCCAGCAGTACTGACAGGGGGCGCGAAAAACTGTTTTTT. The encoded protein is CASSTDRGREKLFF. The gene calls are TRBV2 and TRBJ1-4; 10 nucleotides agree with TRBD1. V shed 5 bases and J 8 bases; nucleotides not matched to a gene: 5. From germline, CDR1 is SNHLY and CDR2 FYNNEI. This CDR3 spans 14 amino acids.

The chain is built from TRBV3-1 (or the pseudogene TRBV3-2) and TRBJ2-5, with a possible D match to TRBD2 (6 bases). The CDR3 has 15 residues. V lost 2 bases, J lost 2 bases, and 12 bases lay in between. From germline, CDR1 is LGHDT and CDR2 YNNKEL (reference sequence). In DNA, the CDR3 is TGTGCCAGCAGCCAATTGATGGGAGGACAAGAGACCCAGTACTTC. Its translation is CASSQLMGGQETQYF.